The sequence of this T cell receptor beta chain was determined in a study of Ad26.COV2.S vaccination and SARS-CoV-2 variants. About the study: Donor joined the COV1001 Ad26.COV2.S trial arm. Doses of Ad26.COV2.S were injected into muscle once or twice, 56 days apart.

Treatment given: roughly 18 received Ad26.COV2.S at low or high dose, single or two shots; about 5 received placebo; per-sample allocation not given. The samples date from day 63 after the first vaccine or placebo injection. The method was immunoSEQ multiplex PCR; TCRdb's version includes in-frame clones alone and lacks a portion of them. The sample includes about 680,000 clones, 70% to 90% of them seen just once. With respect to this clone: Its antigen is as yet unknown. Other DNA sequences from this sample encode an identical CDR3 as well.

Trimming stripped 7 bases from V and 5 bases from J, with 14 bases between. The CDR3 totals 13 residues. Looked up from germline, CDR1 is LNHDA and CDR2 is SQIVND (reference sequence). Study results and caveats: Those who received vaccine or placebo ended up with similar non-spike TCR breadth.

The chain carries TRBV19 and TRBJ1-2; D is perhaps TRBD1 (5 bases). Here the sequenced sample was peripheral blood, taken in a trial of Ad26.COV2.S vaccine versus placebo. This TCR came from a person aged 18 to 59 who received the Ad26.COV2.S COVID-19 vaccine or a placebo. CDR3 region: CASTPRGRYGYTF. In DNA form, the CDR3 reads TGTGCCAGTACTCCTCGGGGGAGGTATGGCTACACCTTC.